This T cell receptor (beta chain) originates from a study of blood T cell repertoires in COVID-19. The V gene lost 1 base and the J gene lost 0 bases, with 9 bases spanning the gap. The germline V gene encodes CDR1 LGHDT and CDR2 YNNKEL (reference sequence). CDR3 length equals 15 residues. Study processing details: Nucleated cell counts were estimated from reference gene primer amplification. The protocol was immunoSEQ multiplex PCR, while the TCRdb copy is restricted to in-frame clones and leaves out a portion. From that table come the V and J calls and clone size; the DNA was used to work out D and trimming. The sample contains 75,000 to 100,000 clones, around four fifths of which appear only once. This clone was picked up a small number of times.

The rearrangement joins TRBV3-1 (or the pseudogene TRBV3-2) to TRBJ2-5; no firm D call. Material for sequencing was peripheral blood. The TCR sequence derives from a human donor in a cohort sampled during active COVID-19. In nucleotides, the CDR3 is TGTGCCAGCAGCCAAGGGAGCCCGTACCAAGAGACCCAGTACTTC. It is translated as CASSQGSPYQETQYF.